This T cell receptor (beta chain) is drawn from a study of T cell responses to AZD1222 COVID-19 vaccine. The study's findings and limits: Only 5 to 7 AZD1222 recipients were seropositive at baseline. Per reports, nearly half of all spike-specific TCRs target regions that are unmutated in variants. Clonal diversity may have been underestimated in mostly white British donors.

TCRdb's copy holds only in-frame clones and misses some; the assay was immunoSEQ multiplex PCR. The sample has around 150,000 clones, 92% seen once. The CDR3 consists of 16 residues. Germline-derived CDR1 and CDR2 are SGHAT and FQNNGV. The V gene end was trimmed by 0 bases and the J gene end by 8 bases; junction bases not matched to a gene: 10. This clone was detected only once. Its matching antigen is unknown. Both about-4-week and about-12-week second-dose recipients were combined. This TCR derives from an adult who received the AZD1222 COVID-19 vaccine. The chain couples TRBV11-2 to TRBJ2-1, with 7 bases identical to TRBD2. The sequencing here drew on peripheral blood, taken 28 days after the second AZD1222 dose. CDR3 sequence: CASSLEWASGSDEQFF. DNA of the CDR3: TGTGCCAGCAGCTTAGAGTGGGCTAGCGGTAGCGATGAGCAGTTCTTC.